The next 13 T cell receptor beta chains were all read from a single sample in a study of blood T cell repertoires in COVID-19. Sequencing was performed with immunoSEQ multiplex PCR; in TCRdb, only in-frame clones are kept and a portion is missing. The table shows approximately 200,000 clones, with around 85% occurring only once. The sequenced sample consisted of peripheral blood. The receptors derive from a man aged 60 to 75 with acute or convalescent COVID-19.

The DNA for the CDR3 is TGTGCCAGCAGGCGGAGCGAACCCTATGGCTACACCTTC. It translates to CASRRSEPYGYTF. The chain links TRBV28 to TRBJ1-2; D gene ambiguous. Germline V gives CDR1 MDHEN, CDR2 SYDVKM. V was trimmed by 6 bases and J by 4 bases, leaving 12 bases between them. CDR3 length equals 13 residues.

This clone was seen only a few times. This sequence joins TRBV10-3 and TRBJ2-2, with TRBD1 matching 9 bases. The CDR3 is 14 amino acids. V trimming: 6 bases; J trimming: 6 bases; junction bases outside the gene matches: 5. From germline, CDR1 is ENHRY and CDR2 SYGVKD. The CDR3 region has the DNA TGTGCCATCAGGGGGGGACAGGGTCCCGGGGAGCTGTTTTTT. Residues: CAIRGGQGPGELFF.

Regarding this clone: Other DNA sequences of this sample code for an identical CDR3. This rearrangement joins TRBV9 to TRBJ2-3; no clear D gene. Germline V gene data show CDR1 as SGDLS and CDR2 as YYNGEE. The CDR3 has 13 residues. V gave up 1 base and J gave up 0 bases, with 3 bases separating them. The CDR3 region has the DNA TGTGCCAGCAGCGTAACTAGCACAGATACGCAGTATTTT. It specifies CASSVTSTDTQYF.

The J gene is TRBJ1-5, the V gene TRBV7-2; D remains unclear. Germline V gene sequence: CDR1 SGHTA, CDR2 FQGNSA. V lost 5 bases to trimming and J lost 2 bases, with 10 bases between them. The CDR3 spans 14 residues. CDR3 DNA: TGTGCCAGCAGCAGTCCTAATGGCAATCAGCCCCAGCATTTT. Translating gives CASSSPNGNQPQHF.

The chain employs TRBV28 and TRBJ2-2; 8 bases line up with TRBD2. Unmatched junction bases numbered 9, after V lost 10 bases and J lost 5 bases. The germline gives CDR1 MDHEN, CDR2 SYDVKM. There are 14 residues in the CDR3. CDR3 protein: CAIRGGAFTGELFF. Here the CDR3 DNA reads TGTGCCATCCGGGGGGGCGCGTTTACCGGGGAGCTGTTTTTT.

The CDR3 DNA reads TGTGCCAGCAGTTACTCGGCGGGACAGCGAATAACTAGCGGCCGGAATGAGCAGTTCTTC. Translation: CASSYSAGQRITSGRNEQFF. V is TRBV6-2 or TRBV6-3 and J is TRBJ2-1, with D perhaps TRBD2 (8 bases). The CDR3 is 20 residues long. The germline CDR1 and CDR2 sequences are MNHEY and SVGEGT. Trimming shortened V by 0 bases and J by 7 bases, and 28 bases separated the two germline ends.

DNA of the CDR3: TGTGCCAGCAGCTCCCGACAGGGCCCCTACGAGCAGTACTTC. It specifies CASSSRQGPYEQYF. This chain joins TRBV7-6 and TRBJ2-7, with TRBD1 matching 7 bases. Per germline, CDR1 SGHVS and CDR2 FNYEAQ. The CDR3 length is 14 residues. Losses at the gene ends were 4 bases for V and 2 bases for J; bases not matched to a gene: 5.

V usage is TRBV18 and J usage is TRBJ1-1; D is unresolved. Germline V gene data show CDR1 as KGHSH and CDR2 as LQKENI. CDR3 length: 13 residues. Trimming removed 2 bases from V and 1 base from J, with 5 bases in between. In DNA form, the CDR3 reads TGTGCCAGCTCACCAACAGAGAACACTGAAGCTTTCTTT. It specifies CASSPTENTEAFF.

The chain combines TRBV28 with TRBJ2-1, with D perhaps matching TRBD2 (6 bases). The CDR3 extends over 16 amino acids. Germline loops: CDR1 MDHEN, CDR2 SYDVKM. V lost 7 bases and J lost 2, with 18 bases in between. DNA for the CDR3: TGTGCCAGCACAGTAAGTGGCGGGACCACCTACAATGAGCAGTTCTTC. Its protein is CASTVSGGTTYNEQFF.

This chain uses TRBV19 with TRBJ2-4, with TRBD2 matching over 7 bases. Germline trimming cut 4 bases from V and 15 bases from J; bases unmatched to any gene: 15. CDR1 LNHDA and CDR2 SQIVND come from the germline V gene (reference sequence). This CDR3 contains 14 residues. CDR3 sequence (DNA): TGTGCCAGTAGTACCAGGGCAGACCGGGGGGTTGCGTACTTC. Translated: CASSTRADRGVAYF.

CDR3 sequence: CASSSQMNTEAFF. In DNA form, the CDR3 reads TGCGCCAGCAGCTCCCAAATGAACACTGAAGCTTTCTTT. The chain recombines TRBV5-1 with TRBJ1-1; unclear D gene. This CDR3 spans 13 amino acids. V was clipped by 3 bases and J by 0 bases, with 6 bases between them. The germline CDR1 and CDR2 sequences are SGHRS and YFSETQ.

The rearrangement joins TRBV7-3 to TRBJ2-7; D may be TRBD2 (6 bases). CDR3 length equals 16 residues. Germline CDR1 SGHTA, CDR2 FQGTGA. Trimming removed 2 bases at V and 0 bases at J, with 14 bases between. The CDR3 protein is CASSLWAGGASYEQYF. The CDR3 DNA is TGTGCCAGCAGCTTATGGGCCGGCGGGGCCTCCTACGAGCAGTACTTC.

The V gene is TRBV7-2, the J gene TRBJ1-1; D remains unclear. Trimming removed 1 base from V and 0 bases from J, with 6 bases in between. CDR1 and CDR2 from the germline V gene are SGHTA and FQGNSA. This CDR3 comprises 14 residues. The CDR3 nucleotides are TGTGCCAGCAGCTTAGTGGCAGTGAACACTGAAGCTTTCTTT. This translates into CASSLVAVNTEAFF.